The T cell receptor (beta chain) described here comes from a study of cytomegalovirus exposure and HLA in healthy donors. Study-level background: Sequencing of some 190 million T cells in an earlier analysis found 100 million to 140 million unique TCR beta sequences.

The CDR3 totals 14 residues. With V trimmed by 6 bases and J by 6 bases, 8 bases remained unmatched. PCR employed 60 Vbeta and 13 Jbeta primers. Data came from immunoSEQ multiplex PCR; TCRdb stores just in-frame clones and leaves some out. This repertoire shows some 150,000 clones, 76% found once; its top ten account for 1.8%. The specimen was PBMCs. The genes are TRBV23-1 and TRBJ2-1; TRBD1 matches at 7 bases. TRBV23-1 is classed as an ORF, of uncertain function. The sequence was obtained from a female donor in good health and CMV-seropositive. This chain's CDR3 is CASSPGDRVNEQFF. For the CDR3, the DNA is TGCGCCAGCAGCCCCGGTGACAGGGTCAATGAGCAGTTCTTC.